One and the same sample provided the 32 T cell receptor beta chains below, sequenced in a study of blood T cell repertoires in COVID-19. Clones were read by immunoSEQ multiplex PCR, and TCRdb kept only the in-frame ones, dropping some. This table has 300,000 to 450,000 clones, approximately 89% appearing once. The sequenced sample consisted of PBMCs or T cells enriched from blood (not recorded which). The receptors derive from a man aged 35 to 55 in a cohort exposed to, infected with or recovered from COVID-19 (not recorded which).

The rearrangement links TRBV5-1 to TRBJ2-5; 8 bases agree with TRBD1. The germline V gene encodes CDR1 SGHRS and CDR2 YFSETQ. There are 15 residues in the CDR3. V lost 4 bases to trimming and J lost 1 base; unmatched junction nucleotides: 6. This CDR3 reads CASSLNTGGQETQYF. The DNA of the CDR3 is TGCGCCAGCAGCCTAAACACAGGGGGCCAAGAGACCCAGTACTTC.

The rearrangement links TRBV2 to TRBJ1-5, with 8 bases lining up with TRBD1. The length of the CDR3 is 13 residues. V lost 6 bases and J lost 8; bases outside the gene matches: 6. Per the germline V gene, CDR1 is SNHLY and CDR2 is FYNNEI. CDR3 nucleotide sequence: TGTGCCAGCAGCGGACAGGGCCGGGAGCCCCAGCATTTT. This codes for CASSGQGREPQHF.

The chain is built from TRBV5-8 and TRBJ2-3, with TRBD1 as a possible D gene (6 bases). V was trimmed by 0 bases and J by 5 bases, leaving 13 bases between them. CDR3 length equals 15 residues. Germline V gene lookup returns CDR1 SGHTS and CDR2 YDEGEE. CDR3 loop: CASSLGQGYIDTQYF. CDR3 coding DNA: TGTGCCAGCAGCTTGGGGCAGGGGTACATAGATACGCAGTATTTT.

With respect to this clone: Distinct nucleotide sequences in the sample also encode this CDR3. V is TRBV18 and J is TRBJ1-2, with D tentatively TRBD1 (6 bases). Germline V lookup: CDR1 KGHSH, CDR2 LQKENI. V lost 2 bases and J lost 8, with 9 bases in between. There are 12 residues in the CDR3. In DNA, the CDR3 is TGTGCCAGCTCACCAGCAGGGGACGGCTACACCTTC. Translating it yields CASSPAGDGYTF. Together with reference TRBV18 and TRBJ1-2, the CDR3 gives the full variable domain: NAGVMQNPRHLVRRRGQEARLRCSPMKGHSHVYWYRQLPEEGLKFMVYLQKENIIDESGMPKERFSAEFPKEGPSILRIQQVVRGDSAAYFCASSPAGDGYTFGSGTRLTVV.

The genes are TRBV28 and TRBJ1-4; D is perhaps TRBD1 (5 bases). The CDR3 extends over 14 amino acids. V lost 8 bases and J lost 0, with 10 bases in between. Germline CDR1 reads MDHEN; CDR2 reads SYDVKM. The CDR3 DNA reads TGTGCCAGCCTGGGGGGGTCAACTAATGAAAAACTGTTTTTT. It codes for CASLGGSTNEKLFF.

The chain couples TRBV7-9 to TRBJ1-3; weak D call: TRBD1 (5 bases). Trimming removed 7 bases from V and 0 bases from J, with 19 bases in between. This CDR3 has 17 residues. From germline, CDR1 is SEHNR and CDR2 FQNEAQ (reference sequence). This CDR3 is CASIDPRRGRSGNTIYF. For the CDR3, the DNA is TGTGCCAGCATCGACCCGCGGAGGGGCCGCTCTGGAAACACCATATATTTT.

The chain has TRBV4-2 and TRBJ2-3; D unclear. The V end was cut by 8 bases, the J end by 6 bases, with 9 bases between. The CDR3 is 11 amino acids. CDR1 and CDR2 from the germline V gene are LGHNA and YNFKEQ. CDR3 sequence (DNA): TGTGCCAGCCGTCTCGAGGATACGCAGTATTTT. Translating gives CASRLEDTQYF.

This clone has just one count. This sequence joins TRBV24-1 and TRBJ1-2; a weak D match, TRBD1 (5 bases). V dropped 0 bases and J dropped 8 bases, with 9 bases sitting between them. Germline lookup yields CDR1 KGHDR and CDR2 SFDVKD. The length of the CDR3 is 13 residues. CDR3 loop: CATSDLGGDGYTF. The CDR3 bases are TGTGCCACCAGTGATTTGGGGGGGGACGGCTACACCTTC.

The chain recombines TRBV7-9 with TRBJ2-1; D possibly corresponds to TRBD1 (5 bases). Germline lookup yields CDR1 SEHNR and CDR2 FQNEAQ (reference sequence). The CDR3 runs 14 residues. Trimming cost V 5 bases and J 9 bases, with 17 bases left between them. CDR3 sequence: CASSAVGRLGEQFF. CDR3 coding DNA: TGTGCCAGCAGCGCCGTGGGGCGACTCGGTGAGCAGTTCTTC.

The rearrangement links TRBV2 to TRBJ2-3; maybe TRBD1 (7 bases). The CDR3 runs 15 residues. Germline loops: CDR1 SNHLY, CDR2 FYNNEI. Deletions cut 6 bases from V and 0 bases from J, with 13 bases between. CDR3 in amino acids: CASSQQGTSTDTQYF. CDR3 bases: TGTGCCAGCAGCCAACAGGGGACTAGCACAGATACGCAGTATTTT.

This CDR3 reads CASSPGWEGDEQYF. DNA for the CDR3: TGTGCCAGCTCACCAGGGTGGGAGGGGGACGAGCAGTACTTC. The gene calls are TRBV18 and TRBJ2-7; D is possibly TRBD2 (7 bases). There are 14 residues in the CDR3. Trimming took 2 bases from V and 5 from J, leaving 13 bases between them. CDR1 is KGHSH and CDR2 is LQKENI in the germline V gene.

The CDR3 DNA sequence: TGTGCCACCAGTGGTACGGGACTAGCGGACTACGAGCAGTACTTC. Translation gives CATSGTGLADYEQYF. The chain employs TRBV24-1 and TRBJ2-7; 11 nucleotides agree with TRBD2. The trim removed 5 bases at V and 3 bases at J, leaving 5 bases unmatched. CDR3 length: 15 amino acids. CDR1 KGHDR and CDR2 SFDVKD come from the germline V gene.

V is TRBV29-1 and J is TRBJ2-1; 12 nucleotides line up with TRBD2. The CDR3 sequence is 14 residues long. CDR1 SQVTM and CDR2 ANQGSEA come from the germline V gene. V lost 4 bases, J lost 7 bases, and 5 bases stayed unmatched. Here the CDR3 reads CSVAETSGRNEQFF. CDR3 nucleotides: TGCAGCGTTGCAGAGACTAGCGGGAGAAATGAGCAGTTCTTC.

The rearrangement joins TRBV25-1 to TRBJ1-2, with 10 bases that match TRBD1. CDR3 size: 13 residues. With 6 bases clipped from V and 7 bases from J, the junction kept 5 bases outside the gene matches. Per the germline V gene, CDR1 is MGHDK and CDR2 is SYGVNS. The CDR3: CASRGQGGGGYTF. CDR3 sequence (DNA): TGTGCCAGCAGAGGACAGGGGGGGGGTGGCTACACCTTC.

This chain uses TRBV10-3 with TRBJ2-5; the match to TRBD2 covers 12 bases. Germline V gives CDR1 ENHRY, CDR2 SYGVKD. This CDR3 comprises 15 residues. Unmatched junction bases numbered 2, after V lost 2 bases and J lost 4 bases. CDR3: CAISEGLAGIETQYF. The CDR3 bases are TGTGCCATCAGTGAGGGACTAGCGGGAATAGAGACCCAGTACTTC.

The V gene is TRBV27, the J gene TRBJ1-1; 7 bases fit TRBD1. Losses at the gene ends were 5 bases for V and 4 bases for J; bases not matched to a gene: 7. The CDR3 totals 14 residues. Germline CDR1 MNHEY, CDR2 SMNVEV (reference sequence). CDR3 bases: TGTGCCAGCAGTATGACAGGGCGGGGCACTGAAGCTTTCTTT. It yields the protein CASSMTGRGTEAFF.

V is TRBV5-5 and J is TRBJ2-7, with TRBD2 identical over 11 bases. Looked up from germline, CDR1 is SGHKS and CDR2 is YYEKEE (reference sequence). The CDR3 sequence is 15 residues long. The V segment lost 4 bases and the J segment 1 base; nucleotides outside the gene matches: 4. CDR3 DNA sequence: TGTGCCAGCAGCGTGCTAGCGGGAGGATCCTACGAGCAGTACTTC. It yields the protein CASSVLAGGSYEQYF.

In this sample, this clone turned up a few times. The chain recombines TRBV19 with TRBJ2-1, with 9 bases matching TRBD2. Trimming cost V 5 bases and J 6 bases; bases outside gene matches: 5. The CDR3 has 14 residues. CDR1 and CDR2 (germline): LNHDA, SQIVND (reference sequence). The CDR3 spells CASSRGSGSNEQFF. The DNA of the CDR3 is TGTGCCAGTAGTCGCGGTAGCGGGAGCAATGAGCAGTTCTTC.

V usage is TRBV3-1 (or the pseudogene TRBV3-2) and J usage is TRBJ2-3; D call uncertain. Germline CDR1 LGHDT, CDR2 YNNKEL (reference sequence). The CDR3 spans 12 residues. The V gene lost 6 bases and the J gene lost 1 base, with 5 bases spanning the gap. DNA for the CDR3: TGTGCCAGCAGAACAGGCACAGATACGCAGTATTTT. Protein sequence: CASRTGTDTQYF.

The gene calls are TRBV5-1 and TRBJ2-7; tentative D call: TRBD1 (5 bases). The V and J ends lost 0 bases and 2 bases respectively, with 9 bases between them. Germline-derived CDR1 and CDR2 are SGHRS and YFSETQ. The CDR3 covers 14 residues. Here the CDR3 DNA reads TGCGCCAGCAGCTTGGCCGGACAAGCCTACGAGCAGTACTTC. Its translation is CASSLAGQAYEQYF.

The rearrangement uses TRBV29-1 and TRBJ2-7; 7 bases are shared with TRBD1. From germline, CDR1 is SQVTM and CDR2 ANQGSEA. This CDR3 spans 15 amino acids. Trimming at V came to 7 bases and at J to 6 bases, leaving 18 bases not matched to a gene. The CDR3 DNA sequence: TGCAGCGCCTTAGACAGGGAAGGGGTAGGCTCCGAGCAGTACTTC. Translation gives CSALDREGVGSEQYF.

The CDR3 spells CASSARTGLGTEAFF. In DNA, the CDR3 is TGTGCCAGCAGTGCCCGGACAGGGCTGGGCACTGAAGCTTTCTTT. The chain couples TRBV25-1 to TRBJ1-1, with 8 nucleotides matching TRBD1. Germline V gives CDR1 MGHDK, CDR2 SYGVNS. The CDR3 has 15 residues. The V gene end was trimmed by 4 bases and the J gene end by 4 bases; junction bases not matched to a gene: 8.

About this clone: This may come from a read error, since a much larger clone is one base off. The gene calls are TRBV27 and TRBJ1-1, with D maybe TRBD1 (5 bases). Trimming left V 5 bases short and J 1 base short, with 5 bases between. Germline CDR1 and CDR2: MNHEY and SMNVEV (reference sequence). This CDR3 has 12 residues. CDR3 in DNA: TGTGCCAGCAGTACAGGGAACACTGAAGCTTTCTTT. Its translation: CASSTGNTEAFF.

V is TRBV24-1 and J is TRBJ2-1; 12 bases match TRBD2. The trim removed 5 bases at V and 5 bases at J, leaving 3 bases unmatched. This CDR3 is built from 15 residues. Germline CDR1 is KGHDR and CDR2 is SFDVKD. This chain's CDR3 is CATSGTSGTHNEQFF. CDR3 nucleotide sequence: TGTGCCACCAGTGGGACTAGCGGGACCCACAATGAGCAGTTCTTC.

The CDR3, as DNA: TGCGCCAGCAGCTTGTCGACAGGGGTTATTTCACCCCTCCACTTT. It codes for CASSLSTGVISPLHF. This rearrangement joins TRBV5-1 to TRBJ1-6, with 8 bases lining up with TRBD1. The V gene end was trimmed by 1 base and the J gene end by 9 bases; junction bases not matched to a gene: 6. Germline CDR1 and CDR2: SGHRS and YFSETQ. This CDR3 has 15 residues.

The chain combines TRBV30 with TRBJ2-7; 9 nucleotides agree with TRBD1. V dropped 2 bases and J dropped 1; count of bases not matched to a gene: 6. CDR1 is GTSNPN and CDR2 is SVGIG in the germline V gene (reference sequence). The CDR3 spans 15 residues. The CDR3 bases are TGTGCCTGGAGTAAAACAGGGGGCATATCCTACGAGCAGTACTTC. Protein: CAWSKTGGISYEQYF. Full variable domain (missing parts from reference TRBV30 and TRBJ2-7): SQTIHQWPATLVQPVGSPLSLECTVEGTSNPNLYWYRQAAGRGLQLLFYSVGIGQISSEVPQNLSASRPQDRQFILSSKKLLLSDSGFYLCAWSKTGGISYEQYFGPGTRLTVT.

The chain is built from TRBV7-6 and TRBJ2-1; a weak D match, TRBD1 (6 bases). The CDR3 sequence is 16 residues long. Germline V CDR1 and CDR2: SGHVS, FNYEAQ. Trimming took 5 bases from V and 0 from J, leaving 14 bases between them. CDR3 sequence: CASSTRQASSYNEQFF. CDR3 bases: TGTGCCAGCAGCACCAGACAGGCGAGCTCCTACAATGAGCAGTTCTTC.

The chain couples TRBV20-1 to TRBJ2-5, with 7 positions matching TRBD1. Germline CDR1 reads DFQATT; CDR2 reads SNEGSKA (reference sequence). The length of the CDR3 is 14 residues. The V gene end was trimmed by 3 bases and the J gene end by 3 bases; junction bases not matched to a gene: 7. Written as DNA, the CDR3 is TGCAGTGCTAGTACCGGGACAGCCGAAGAGACCCAGTACTTC. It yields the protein CSASTGTAEETQYF.

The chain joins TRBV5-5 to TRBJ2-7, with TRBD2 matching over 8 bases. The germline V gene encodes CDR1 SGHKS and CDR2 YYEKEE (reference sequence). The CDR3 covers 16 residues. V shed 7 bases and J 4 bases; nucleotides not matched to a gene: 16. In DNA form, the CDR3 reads TGTGCCAGCGGCCCCTCGGAGGGAGCGGGAGAGTACGAGCAGTACTTC. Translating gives CASGPSEGAGEYEQYF.

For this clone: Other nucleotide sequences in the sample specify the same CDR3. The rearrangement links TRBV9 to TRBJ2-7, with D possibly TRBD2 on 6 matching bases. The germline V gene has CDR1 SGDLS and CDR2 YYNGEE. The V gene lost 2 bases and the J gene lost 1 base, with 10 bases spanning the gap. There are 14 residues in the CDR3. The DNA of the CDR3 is TGTGCCAGCAGCGTGGGTGCGGGGTCCTACGAGCAGTACTTC. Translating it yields CASSVGAGSYEQYF.

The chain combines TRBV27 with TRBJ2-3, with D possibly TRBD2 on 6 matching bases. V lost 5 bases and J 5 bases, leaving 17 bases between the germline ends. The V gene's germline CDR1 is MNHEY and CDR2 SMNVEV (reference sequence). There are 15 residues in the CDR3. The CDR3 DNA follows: TGTGCCAGCAGTCGTCGGGAGAACTATAGAGATACGCAGTATTTT. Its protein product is CASSRRENYRDTQYF.

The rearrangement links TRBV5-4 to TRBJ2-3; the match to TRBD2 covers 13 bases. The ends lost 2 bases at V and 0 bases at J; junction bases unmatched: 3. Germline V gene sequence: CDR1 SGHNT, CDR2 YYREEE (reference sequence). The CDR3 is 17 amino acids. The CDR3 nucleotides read TGTGCCAGCAGCTTAGGGACTAGCGGGACTAGCACAGATACGCAGTATTTT. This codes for CASSLGTSGTSTDTQYF.